Sequencing of this T cell receptor beta chain was carried out in a study of Ad26.COV2.S vaccination and SARS-CoV-2 variants. Sequencing was performed with immunoSEQ multiplex PCR; in TCRdb, only in-frame clones are kept and a portion is missing. This table has roughly 350,000 clones, about 88% appearing once. This CDR3 spans 16 amino acids. Germline-derived CDR1 and CDR2 are LGHNA and YSLEER. V was clipped by 0 bases and J by 8 bases, with 16 bases between them. Treatment given: some 19 received Ad26.COV2.S at low or high dose, single or two shots; roughly five received placebo; per-sample allocation not given. Sampling was done on day 63 after the first vaccine or placebo injection.

The V call is TRBV4-3, the J call TRBJ1-4; D unclear. Material: peripheral blood, obtained in a trial of Ad26.COV2.S vaccine versus placebo. This receptor was taken from a person aged 18-60 years who received the Ad26.COV2.S COVID-19 vaccine or a placebo. The CDR3 is CASSQDLVRLREKLFF. The CDR3 DNA sequence: TGCGCCAGCAGCCAAGATCTGGTTCGACTGCGAGAAAAACTGTTTTTT.